The clone carrying this TCR beta chain was detected ten times or more. These data belong to a study of T cells in Graves' hyperthyroidism and ophthalmopathy. Amplification of TCR beta CDR3 regions was performed using RNA transcripts as template. First-round RT-PCR with HTBI primers amplified the TCR CDR3 region. Using its own MiXCR run on the multiplex PCR reads, TCRdb lists one record per CDR3 protein. The data show approximately 380,000 distinct CDR3 sequences, with approximately 17% seen just once and about 38% held by the top ten. The authors took PBMCs from roughly 9.7 ml fresh peripheral blood. The germline CDR1 and CDR2 sequences are MNHNS and SASEGT. This CDR3 spans 18 amino acids. The germline V and J ends were trimmed by 7 bases and 0 bases, with 22 bases remaining between them.

This sequence originates from a man younger than 35 with Graves' ophthalmopathy. The chain joins TRBV6-1 to TRBJ2-1, with a possible D match to TRBD1 (7 bases). Sample: blood. The DNA of the CDR3 is TGTGCCAGCATCCTCTCCAGGGGGGCGACTGTCTCCTACAATGAGCAGTTCTTC. Translation: CASILSRGATVSYNEQFF.